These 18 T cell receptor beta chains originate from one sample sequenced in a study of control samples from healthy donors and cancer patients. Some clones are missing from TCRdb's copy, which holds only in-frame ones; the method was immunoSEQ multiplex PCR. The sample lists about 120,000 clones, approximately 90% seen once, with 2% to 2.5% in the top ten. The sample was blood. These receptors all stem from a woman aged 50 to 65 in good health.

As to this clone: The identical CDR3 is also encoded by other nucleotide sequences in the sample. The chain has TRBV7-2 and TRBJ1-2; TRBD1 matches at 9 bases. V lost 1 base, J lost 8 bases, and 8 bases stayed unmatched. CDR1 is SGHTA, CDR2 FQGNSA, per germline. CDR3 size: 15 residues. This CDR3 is CASSLDNRGREGYTF. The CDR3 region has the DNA TGTGCCAGCAGCTTAGATAACAGGGGGCGGGAGGGCTACACCTTC.

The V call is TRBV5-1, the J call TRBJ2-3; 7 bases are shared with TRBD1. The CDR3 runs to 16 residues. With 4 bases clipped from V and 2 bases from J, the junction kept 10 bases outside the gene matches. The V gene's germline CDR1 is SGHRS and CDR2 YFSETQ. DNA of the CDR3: TGCGCCAGCAGCCAATTAACAGGGGCGAACACAGATACGCAGTATTTT. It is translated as CASSQLTGANTDTQYF.

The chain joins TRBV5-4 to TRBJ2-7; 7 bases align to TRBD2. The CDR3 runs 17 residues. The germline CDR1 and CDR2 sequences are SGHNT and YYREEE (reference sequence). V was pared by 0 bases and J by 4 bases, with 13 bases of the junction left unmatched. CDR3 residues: CASSLGDFSGNLYEQYF. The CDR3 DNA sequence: TGTGCCAGCAGCTTGGGAGACTTCAGCGGGAACTTATACGAGCAGTACTTC.

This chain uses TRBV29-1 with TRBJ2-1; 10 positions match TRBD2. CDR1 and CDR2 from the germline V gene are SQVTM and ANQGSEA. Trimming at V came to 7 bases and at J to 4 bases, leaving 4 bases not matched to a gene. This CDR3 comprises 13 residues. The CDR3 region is CSAGTSDYNEQFF. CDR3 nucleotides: TGCAGCGCCGGGACTAGCGATTACAATGAGCAGTTCTTC.

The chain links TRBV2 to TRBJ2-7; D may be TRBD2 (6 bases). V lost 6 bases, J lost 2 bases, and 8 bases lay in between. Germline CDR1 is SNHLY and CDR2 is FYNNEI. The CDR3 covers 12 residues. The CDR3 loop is CASRRLAYEQYF. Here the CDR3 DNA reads TGTGCCAGCAGGCGACTAGCCTACGAGCAGTACTTC.

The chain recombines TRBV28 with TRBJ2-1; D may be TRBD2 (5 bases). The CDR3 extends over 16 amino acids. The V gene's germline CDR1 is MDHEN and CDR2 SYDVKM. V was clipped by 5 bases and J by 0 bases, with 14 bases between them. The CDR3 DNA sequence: TGTGCCAGCAGTCCCCCCGGTGGGAGCTCCTACAATGAGCAGTTCTTC. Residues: CASSPPGGSSYNEQFF.

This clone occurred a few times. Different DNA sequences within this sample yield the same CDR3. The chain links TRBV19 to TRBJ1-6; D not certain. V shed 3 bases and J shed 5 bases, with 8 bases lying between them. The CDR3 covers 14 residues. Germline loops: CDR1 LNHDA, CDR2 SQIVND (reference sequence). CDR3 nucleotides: TGTGCCAGTAGTATCACGGGAAATAATTCACCCCTCCACTTT. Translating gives CASSITGNNSPLHF.

As DNA, the CDR3 is TGTGCCAGCGGCCGACAGGGAGAATCGGAGACCCAGTACTTC. This translates into CASGRQGESETQYF. The J gene is TRBJ2-5, the V gene TRBV28; TRBD1 agrees at 7 bases. Germline V gene sequence: CDR1 MDHEN, CDR2 SYDVKM. V was clipped by 8 bases and J by 5 bases; unmatched bases: 11. This CDR3 is built from 14 residues.

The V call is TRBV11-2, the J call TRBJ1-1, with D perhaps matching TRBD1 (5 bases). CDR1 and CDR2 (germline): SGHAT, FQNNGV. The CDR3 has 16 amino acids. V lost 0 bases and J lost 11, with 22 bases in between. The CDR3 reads CASSLDRSPLDSGAFF. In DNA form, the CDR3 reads TGTGCCAGCAGCTTAGATCGATCCCCTCTTGACAGCGGCGCTTTCTTT.

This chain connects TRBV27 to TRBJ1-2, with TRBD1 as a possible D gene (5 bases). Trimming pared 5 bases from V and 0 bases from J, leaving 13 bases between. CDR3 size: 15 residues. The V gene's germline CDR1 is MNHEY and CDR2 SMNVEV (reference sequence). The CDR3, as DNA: TGTGCCAGCAGTCTCGGACGGGGCTCTAACTATGGCTACACCTTC. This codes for CASSLGRGSNYGYTF.

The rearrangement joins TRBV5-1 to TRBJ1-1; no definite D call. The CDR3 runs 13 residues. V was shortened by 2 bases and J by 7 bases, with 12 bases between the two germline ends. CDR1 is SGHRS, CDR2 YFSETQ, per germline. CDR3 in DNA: TGCGCCAGCAGCTTTGGCCAGCAACGTGAAGCTTTCTTT. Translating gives CASSFGQQREAFF.

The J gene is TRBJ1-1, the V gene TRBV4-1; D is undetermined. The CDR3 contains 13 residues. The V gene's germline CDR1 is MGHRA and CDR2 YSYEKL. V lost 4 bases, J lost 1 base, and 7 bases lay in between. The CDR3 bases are TGCGCCAGCAGCCTGAAACGGAACACTGAAGCTTTCTTT. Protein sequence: CASSLKRNTEAFF.

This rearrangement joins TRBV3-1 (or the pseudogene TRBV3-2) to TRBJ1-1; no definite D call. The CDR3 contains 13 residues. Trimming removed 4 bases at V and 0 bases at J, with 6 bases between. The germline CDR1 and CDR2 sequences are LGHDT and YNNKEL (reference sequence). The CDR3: CASSPLLNTEAFF. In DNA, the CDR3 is TGTGCCAGCAGCCCCCTCTTGAACACTGAAGCTTTCTTT.

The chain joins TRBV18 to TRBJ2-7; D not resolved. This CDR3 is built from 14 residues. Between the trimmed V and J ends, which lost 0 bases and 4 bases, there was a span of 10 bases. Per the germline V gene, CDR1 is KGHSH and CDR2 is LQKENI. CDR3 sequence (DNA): TGTGCCAGCTCACCACCGGCCGGCACGTACGAGCAGTACTTC. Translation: CASSPPAGTYEQYF.

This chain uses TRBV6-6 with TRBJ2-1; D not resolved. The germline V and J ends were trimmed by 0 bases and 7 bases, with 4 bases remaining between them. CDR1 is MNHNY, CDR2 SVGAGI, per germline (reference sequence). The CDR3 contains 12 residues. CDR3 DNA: TGTGCCAGCAGTTACTCGTTGAATGAGCAGTTCTTC. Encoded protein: CASSYSLNEQFF.

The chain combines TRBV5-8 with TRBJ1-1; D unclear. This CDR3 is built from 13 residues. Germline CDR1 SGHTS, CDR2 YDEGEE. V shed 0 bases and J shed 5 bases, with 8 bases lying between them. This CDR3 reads CASSLAAGTEAFF. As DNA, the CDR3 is TGTGCCAGCAGCTTGGCAGCGGGGACTGAAGCTTTCTTT.

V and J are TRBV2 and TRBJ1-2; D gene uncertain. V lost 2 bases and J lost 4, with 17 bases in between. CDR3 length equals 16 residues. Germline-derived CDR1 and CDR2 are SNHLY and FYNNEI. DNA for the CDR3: TGTGCCAGCAGTGAAACCCCGGGAGGCTTGGGCTATGGCTACACCTTC. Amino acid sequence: CASSETPGGLGYGYTF.

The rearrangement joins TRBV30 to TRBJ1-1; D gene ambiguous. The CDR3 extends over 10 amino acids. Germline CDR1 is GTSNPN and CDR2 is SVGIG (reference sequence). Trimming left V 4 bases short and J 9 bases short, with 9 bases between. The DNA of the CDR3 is TGTGCCTGGAAGGAAAGGAAAGCTTTCTTT. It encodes CAWKERKAFF.